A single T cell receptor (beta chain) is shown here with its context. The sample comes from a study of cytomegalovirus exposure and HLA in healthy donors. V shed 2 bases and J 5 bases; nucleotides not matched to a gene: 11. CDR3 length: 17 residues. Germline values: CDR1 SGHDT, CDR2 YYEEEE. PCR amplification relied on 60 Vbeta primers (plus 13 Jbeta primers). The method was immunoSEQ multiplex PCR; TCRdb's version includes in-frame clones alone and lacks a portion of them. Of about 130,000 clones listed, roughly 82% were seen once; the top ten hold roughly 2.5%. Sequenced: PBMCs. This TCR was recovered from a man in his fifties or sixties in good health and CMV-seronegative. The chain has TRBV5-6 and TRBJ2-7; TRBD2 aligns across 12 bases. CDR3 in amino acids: CASSLEGLAGSLHEQYF. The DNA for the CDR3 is TGTGCCAGCAGCTTAGAAGGACTAGCGGGATCCCTACACGAGCAGTACTTC.